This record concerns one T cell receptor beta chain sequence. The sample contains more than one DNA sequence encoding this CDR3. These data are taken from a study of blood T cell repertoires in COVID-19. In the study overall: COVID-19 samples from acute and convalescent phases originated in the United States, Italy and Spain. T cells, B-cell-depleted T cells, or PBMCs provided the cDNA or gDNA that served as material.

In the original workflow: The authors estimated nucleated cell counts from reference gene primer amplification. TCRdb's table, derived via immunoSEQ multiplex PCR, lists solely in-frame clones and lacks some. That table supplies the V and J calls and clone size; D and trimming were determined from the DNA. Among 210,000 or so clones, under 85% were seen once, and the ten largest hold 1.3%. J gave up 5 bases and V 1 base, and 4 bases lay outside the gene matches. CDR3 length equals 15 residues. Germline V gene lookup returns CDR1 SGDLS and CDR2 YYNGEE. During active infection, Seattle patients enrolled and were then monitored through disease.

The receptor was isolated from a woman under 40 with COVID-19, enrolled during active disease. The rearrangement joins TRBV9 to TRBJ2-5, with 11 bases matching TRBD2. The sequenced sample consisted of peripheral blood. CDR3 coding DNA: TGTGCCAGCAGCGTACTAGCGGGGGGACGGGAGACCCAGTACTTC. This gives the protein CASSVLAGGRETQYF.